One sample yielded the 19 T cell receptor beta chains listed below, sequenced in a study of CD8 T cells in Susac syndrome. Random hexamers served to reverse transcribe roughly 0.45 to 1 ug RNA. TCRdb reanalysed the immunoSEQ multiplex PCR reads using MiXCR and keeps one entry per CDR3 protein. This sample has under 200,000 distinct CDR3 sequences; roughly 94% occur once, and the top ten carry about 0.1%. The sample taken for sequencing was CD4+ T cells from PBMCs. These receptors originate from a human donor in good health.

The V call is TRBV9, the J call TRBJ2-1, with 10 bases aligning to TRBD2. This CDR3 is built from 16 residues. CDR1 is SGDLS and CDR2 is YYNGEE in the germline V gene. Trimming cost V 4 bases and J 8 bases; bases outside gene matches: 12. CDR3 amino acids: CASSPRAGGTTDEQFF. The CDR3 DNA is TGTGCCAGCAGCCCCCGAGCGGGAGGGACTACAGATGAGCAGTTCTTC.

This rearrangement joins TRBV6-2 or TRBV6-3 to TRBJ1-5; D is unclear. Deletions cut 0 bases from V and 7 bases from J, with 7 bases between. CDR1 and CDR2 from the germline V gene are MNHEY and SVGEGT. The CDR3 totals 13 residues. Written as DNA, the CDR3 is TGTGCCAGCAGTTACTCGACACGGCAGCCCCAGCATTTT. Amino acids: CASSYSTRQPQHF.

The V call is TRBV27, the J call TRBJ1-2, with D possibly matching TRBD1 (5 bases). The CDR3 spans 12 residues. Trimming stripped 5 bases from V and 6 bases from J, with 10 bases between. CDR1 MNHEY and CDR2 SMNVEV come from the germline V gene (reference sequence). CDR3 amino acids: CASSGAGHGYTF. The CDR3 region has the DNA TGTGCCAGCAGTGGAGCAGGGCATGGCTACACCTTC.

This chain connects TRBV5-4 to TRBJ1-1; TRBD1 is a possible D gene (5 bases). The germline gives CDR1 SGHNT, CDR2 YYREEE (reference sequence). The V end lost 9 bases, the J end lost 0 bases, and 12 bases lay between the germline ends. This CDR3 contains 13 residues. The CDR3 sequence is CAIRGDLNTEAFF. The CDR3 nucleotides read TGTGCCATCAGAGGGGATTTGAACACTGAAGCTTTCTTT. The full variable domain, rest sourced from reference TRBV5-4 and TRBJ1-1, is ETGVTQSPTHLIKTRGQQVTLRCSSQSGHNTVSWYQQALGQGPQFIFQYYREEENGRGNFPPRFSGLQFPNYSSELNVNALELDDSALYLCAIRGDLNTEAFFGQGTRLTVV.

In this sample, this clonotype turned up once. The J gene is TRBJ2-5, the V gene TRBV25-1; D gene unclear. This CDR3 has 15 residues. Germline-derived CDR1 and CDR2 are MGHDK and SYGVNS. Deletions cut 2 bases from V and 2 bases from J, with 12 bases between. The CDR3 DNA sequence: TGTGCCAGCAGTGAAGCTACCAGGTCACAAGAGACCCAGTACTTC. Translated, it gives CASSEATRSQETQYF.

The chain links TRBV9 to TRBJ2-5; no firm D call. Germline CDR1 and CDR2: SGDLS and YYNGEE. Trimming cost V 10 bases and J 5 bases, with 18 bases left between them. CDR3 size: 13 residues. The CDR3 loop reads CAPAVLGEETQYF. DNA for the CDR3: TGTGCCCCCGCGGTACTCGGCGAGGAGACCCAGTACTTC.

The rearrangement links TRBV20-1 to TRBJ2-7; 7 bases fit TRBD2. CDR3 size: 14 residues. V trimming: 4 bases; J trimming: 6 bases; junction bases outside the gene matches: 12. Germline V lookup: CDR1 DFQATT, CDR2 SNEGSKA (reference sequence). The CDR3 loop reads CSAMIPSGASEQYF. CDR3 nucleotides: TGCAGTGCTATGATACCGAGCGGGGCTTCCGAGCAGTACTTC.

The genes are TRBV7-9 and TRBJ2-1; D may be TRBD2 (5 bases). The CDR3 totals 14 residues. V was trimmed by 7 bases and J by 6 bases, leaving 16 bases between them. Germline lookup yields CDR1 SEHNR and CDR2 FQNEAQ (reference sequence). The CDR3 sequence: CASIMDPAGNEQFF. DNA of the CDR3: TGTGCCAGCATCATGGACCCGGCGGGCAATGAGCAGTTCTTC.

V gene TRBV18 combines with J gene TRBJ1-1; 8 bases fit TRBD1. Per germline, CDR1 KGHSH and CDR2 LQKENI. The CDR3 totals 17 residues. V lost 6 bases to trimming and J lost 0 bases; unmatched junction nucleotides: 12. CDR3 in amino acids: CASSPSQGAGMNTEAFF. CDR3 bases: TGTGCCAGCTCTCCGAGCCAGGGGGCCGGGATGAACACTGAAGCTTTCTTT.

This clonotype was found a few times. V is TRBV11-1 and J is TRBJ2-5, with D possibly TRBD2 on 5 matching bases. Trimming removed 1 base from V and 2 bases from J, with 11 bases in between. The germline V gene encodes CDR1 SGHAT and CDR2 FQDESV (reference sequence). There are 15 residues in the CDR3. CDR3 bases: TGTGCCAGCAGCTTAGGTGGCAGGACTCAAGAGACCCAGTACTTC. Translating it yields CASSLGGRTQETQYF.

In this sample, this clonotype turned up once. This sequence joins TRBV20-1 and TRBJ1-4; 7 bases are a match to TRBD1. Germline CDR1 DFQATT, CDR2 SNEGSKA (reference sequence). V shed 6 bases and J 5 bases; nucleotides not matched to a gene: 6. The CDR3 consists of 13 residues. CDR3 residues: CSATGTANEKLFF. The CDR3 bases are TGCAGTGCAACCGGGACAGCAAATGAAAAACTGTTTTTT.

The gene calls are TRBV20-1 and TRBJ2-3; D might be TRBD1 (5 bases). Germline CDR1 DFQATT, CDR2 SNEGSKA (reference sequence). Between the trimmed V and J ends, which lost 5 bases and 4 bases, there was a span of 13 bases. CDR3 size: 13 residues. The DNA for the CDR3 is TGCAGTGCTCCCGCTGACAGCGCAGATACGCAGTATTTT. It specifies CSAPADSADTQYF.

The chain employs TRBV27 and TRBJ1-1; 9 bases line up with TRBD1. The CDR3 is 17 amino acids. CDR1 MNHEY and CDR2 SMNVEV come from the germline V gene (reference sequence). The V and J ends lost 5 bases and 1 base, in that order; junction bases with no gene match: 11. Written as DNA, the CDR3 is TGTGCCAGCAGTGTGGGACAGGGCCTTGTCGGGAACACTGAAGCTTTCTTT. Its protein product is CASSVGQGLVGNTEAFF.

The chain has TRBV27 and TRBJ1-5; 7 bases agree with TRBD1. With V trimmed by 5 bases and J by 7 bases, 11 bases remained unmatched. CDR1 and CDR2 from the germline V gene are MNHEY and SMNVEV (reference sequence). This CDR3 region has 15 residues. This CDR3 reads CASSPQGGLGQPQHF. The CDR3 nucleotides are TGTGCCAGCAGTCCTCAGGGGGGGCTGGGACAGCCCCAGCATTTT.

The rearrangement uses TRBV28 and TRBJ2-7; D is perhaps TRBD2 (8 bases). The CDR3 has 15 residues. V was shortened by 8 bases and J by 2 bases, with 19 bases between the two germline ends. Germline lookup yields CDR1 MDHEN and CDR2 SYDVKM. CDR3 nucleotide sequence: TGTGCCAGCTCACCGGGAGGGGGCCAGCCCTACGAGCAGTACGTC. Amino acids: CASSPGGGQPYEQYV.

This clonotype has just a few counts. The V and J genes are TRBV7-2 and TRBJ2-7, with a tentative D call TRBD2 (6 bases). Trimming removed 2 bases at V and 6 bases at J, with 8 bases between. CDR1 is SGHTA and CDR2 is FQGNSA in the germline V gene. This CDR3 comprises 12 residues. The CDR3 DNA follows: TGTGCCAGCAGCTTATCCGGGGGCGAGCAGTACTTC. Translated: CASSLSGGEQYF.

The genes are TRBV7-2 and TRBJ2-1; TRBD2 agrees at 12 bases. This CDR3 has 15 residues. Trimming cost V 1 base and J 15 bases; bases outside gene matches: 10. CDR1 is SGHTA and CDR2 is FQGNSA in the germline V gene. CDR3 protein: CASSLVLAGGPRWFF. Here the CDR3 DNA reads TGTGCCAGCAGCTTAGTCCTAGCGGGGGGGCCCCGGTGGTTCTTC.

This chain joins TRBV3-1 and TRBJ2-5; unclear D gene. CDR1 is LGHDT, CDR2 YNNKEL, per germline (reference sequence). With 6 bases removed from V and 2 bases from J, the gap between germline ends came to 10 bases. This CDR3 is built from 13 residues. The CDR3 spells CASSHTEQETQYF. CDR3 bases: TGTGCCAGCAGTCATACAGAGCAAGAGACCCAGTACTTC.

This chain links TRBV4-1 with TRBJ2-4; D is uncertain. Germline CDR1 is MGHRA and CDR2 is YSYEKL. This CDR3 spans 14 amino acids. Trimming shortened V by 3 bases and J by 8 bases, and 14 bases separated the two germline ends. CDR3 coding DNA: TGCGCCAGCAGCCAGCCCCGGGTCCCACACATTCAGTACTTC. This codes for CASSQPRVPHIQYF.